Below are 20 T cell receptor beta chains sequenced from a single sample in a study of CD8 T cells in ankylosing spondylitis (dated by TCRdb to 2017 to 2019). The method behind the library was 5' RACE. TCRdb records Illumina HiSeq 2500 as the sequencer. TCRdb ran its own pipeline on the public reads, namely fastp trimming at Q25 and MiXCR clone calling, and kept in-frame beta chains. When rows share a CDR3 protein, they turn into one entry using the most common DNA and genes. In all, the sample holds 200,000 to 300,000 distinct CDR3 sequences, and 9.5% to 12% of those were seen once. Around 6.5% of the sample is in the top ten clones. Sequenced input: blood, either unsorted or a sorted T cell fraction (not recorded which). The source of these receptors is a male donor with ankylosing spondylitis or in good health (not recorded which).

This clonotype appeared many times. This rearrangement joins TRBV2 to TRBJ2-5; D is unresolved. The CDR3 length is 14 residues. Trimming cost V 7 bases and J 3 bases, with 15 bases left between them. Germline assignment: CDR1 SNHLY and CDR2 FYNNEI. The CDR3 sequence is CASTELSGKETQYF. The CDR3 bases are TGTGCCAGCACCGAACTGTCTGGAAAAGAGACCCAGTACTTC.

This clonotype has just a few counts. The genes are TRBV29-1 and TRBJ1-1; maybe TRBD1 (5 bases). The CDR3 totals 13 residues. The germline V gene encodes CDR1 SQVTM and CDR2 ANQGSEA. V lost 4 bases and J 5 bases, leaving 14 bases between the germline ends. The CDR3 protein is CSVVQVGGTEAFF. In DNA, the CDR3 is TGCAGCGTTGTACAGGTGGGCGGGACTGAAGCTTTCTTT. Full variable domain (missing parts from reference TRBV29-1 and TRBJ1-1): SAVISQKPSRDICQRGTSLTIQCQVDSQVTMMFWYRQQPGQSLTLIATANQGSEATYESGFVIDKFPISRPNLTFSTLTVSNMSPEDSSIYLCSVVQVGGTEAFFGQGTRLTVV.

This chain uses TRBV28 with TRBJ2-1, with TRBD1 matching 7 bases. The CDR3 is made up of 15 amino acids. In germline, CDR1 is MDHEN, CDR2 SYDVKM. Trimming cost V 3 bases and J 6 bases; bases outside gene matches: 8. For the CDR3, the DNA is TGTGCCAGCAGTTTTTCAGGGGGAGCGAGCAATGAGCAGTTCTTC. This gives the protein CASSFSGGASNEQFF. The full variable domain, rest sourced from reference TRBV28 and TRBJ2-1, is DVKVTQSSRYLVKRTGEKVFLECVQDMDHENMFWYRQDPGLGLRLIYFSYDVKMKEKGDIPEGYSVSREKKERFSLILESASTNQTSMYLCASSFSGGASNEQFFGPGTRLTVL.

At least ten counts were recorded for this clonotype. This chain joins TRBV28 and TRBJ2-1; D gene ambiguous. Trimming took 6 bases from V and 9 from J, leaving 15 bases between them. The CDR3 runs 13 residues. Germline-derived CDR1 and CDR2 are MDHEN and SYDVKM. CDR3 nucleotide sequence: TGTGCCAGCAGCCCCCTCGACCGGAGTGAGCAGTTCTTC. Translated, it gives CASSPLDRSEQFF.

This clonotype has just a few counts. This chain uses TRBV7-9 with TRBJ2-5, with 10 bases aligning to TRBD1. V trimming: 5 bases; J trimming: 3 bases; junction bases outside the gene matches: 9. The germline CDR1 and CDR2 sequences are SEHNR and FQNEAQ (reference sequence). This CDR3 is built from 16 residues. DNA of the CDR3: TGTGCCAGCAGCACAAGACAGGGGGCTCGAGAAGAGACCCAGTACTTC. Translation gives CASSTRQGAREETQYF.

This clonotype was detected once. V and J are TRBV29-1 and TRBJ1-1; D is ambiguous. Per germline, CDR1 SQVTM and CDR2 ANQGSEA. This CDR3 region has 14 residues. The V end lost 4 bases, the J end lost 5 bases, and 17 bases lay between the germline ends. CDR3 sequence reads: CSVVSRSWGTEAFF. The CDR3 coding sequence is TGCAGCGTTGTCTCAAGGTCCTGGGGAACTGAAGCTTTCTTT.

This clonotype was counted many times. The CDR3, as DNA: TGTGCCAGCAGCTTTTACAGGGCCGACACCGGGGAGCTGTTTTTT. Protein: CASSFYRADTGELFF. This chain connects TRBV7-2 to TRBJ2-2; a weak D match, TRBD1 (6 bases). The V gene lost 3 bases and the J gene lost 3 bases, with 11 bases spanning the gap. The CDR3 runs to 15 residues. Germline-derived CDR1 and CDR2 are SGHTA and FQGNSA. The full variable domain, its missing parts supplied by reference TRBV7-2 and TRBJ2-2, is GAGVSQSPSNKVTEKGKDVELRCDPISGHTALYWYRQSLGQGLEFLIYFQGNSAPDKSGLPSDRFSAERTGGSVSTLTIQRTQQEDSAVYLCASSFYRADTGELFFGEGSRLTVL.

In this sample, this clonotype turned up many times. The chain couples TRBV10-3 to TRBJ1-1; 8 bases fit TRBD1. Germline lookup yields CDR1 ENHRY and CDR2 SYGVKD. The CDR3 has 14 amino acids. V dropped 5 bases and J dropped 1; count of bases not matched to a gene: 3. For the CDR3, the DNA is TGTGCCATCAGTTTCGGACAGGGGAACACTGAAGCTTTCTTT. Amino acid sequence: CAISFGQGNTEAFF.

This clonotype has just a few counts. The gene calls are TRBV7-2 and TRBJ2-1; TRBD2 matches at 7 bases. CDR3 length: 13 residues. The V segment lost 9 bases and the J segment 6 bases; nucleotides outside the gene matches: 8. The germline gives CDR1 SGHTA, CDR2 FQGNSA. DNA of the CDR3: TGTGCCAGGGTGCGGGAGAATAGCAATGAGCAGTTCTTC. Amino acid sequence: CARVRENSNEQFF.

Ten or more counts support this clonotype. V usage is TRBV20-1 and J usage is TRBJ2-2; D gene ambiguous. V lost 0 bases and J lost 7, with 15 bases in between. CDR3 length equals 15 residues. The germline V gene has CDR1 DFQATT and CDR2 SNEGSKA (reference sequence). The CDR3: CSARDPVFEFGELFF. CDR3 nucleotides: TGCAGTGCTAGAGATCCCGTTTTTGAATTCGGGGAGCTGTTTTTT.

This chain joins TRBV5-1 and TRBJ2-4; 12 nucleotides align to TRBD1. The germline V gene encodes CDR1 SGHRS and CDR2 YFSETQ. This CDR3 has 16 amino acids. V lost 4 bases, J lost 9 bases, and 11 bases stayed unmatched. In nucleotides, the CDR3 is TGCGCCAGCAGCAGAGCGGGACAGGGGGCGCGTAGCATTCAGTACTTC. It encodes CASSRAGQGARSIQYF.

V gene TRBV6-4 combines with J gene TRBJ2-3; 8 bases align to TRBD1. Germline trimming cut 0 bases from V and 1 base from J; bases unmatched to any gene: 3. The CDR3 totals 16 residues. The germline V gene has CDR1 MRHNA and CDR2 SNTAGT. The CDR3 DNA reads TGTGCCAGCAGTGACTCGGTGGGACAGGGCACAGATACGCAGTATTTT. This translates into CASSDSVGQGTDTQYF.

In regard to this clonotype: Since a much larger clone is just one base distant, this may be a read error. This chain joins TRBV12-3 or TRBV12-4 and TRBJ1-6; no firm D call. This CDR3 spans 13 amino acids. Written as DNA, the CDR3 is TGTACCAGCAGTCTAGCGGCGGAATCACCCCTCCACTTT. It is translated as CTSSLAAESPLHF.

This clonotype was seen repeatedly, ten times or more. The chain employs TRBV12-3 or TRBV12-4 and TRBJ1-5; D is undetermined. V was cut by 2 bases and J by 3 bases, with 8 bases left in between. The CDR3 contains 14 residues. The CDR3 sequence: CASSLQINNQPQHF. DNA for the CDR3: TGTGCCAGCAGTTTACAGATTAACAATCAGCCCCAGCATTTT.

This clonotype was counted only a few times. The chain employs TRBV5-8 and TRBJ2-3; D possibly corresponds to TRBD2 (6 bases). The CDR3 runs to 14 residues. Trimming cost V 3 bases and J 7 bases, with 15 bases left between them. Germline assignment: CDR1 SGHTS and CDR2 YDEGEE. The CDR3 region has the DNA TGTGCCAGCAGCTCGGCAGGAGGGCGGTATACGCAGTATTTT. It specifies CASSSAGGRYTQYF. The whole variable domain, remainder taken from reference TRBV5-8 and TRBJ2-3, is EAGVTQSPTHLIKTRGQQATLRCSPISGHTSVYWYQQALGLGLQFLLWYDEGEERNRGNFPPRFSGRQFPNYSSELNVNALELEDSALYLCASSSAGGRYTQYFGPGTRLTVL.

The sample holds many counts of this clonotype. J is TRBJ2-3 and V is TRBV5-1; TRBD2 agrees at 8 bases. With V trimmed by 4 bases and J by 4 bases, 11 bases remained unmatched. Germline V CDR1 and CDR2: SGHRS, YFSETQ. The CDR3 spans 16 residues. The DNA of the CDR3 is TGCGCCAGCAGCAGCTCGGGGGGGCAGGGCCCAGATACGCAGTATTTT. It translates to CASSSSGGQGPDTQYF. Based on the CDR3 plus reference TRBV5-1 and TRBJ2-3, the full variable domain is KAGVTQTPRYLIKTRGQQVTLSCSPISGHRSVSWYQQTPGQGLQFLFEYFSETQRNKGNFPGRFSGRQFSNSRSEMNVSTLELGDSALYLCASSSSGGQGPDTQYFGPGTRLTVL.

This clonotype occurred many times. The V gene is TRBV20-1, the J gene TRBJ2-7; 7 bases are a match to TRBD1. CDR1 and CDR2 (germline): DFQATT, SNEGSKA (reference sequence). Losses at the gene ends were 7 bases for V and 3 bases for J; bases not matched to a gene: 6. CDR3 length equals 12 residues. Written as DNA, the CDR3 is TGCAGTGGCACAGGGGCCTACTACGAGCAGTACTTC. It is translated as CSGTGAYYEQYF.

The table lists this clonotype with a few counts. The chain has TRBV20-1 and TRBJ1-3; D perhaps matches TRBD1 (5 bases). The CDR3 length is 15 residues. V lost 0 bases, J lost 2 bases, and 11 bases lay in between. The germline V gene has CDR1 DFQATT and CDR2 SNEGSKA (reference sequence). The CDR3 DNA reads TGCAGTGCTAGAGATGGGGGGGAAACTGGAAACACCATATATTTT. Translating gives CSARDGGETGNTIYF.

As DNA, the CDR3 is TGTGCCAGCAGCTTAGCGTACGGCAATGAGCAGTTCTTC. Translating it yields CASSLAYGNEQFF. V and J are TRBV7-9 and TRBJ2-1; D not resolved. The CDR3 consists of 13 residues. The ends were cut back, 0 bases at V and 6 bases at J, with 6 bases in the middle. The germline gives CDR1 SEHNR, CDR2 FQNEAQ (reference sequence).

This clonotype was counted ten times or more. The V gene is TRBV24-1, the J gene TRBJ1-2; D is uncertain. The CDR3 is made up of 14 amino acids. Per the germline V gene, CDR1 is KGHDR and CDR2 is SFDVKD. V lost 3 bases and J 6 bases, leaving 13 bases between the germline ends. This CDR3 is CATSDPGSPDGYTF. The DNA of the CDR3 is TGTGCCACCAGTGATCCCGGGTCCCCGGATGGCTACACCTTC.